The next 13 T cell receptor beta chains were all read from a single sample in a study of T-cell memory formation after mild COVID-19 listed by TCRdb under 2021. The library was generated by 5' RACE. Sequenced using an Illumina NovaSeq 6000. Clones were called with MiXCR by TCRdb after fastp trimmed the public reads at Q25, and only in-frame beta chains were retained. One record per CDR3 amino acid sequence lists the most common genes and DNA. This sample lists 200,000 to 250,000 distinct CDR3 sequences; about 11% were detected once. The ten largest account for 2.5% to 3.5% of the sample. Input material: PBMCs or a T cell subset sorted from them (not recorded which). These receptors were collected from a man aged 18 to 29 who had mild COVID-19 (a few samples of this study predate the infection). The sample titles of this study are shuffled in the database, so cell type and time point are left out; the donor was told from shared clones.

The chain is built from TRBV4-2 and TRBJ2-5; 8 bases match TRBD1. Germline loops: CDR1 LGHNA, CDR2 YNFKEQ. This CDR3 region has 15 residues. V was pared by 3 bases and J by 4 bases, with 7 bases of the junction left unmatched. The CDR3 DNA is TGTGCCAGCAGCCAGAGTCAGGGGGCCCCAGAGACCCAGTACTTC. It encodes CASSQSQGAPETQYF.

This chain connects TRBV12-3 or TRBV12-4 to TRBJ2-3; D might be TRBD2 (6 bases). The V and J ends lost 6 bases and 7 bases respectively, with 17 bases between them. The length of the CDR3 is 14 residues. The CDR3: CASSVPGTPNTQYF. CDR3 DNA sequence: TGTGCCAGCAGCGTGCCAGGGACTCCGAATACGCAGTATTTT.

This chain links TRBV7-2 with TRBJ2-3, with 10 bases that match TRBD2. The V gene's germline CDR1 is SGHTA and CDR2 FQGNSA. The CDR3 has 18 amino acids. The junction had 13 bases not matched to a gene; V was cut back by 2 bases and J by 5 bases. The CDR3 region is CASSLRGPSGGARDTQYF. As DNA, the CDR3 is TGTGCCAGCAGCTTACGGGGACCTAGCGGGGGCGCGAGAGATACGCAGTATTTT.

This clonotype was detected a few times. The CDR3 DNA is TGTGCCAGCAGCCCCAGGACAGGGAGTATAGGGGATACGCAGTATTTT. Translated: CASSPRTGSIGDTQYF. The chain has TRBV11-2 and TRBJ2-3; 8 bases are shared with TRBD1. This CDR3 is 16 amino acids long. The V gene's germline CDR1 is SGHAT and CDR2 FQNNGV. The V and J ends lost 5 bases and 6 bases, in that order; junction bases with no gene match: 13.

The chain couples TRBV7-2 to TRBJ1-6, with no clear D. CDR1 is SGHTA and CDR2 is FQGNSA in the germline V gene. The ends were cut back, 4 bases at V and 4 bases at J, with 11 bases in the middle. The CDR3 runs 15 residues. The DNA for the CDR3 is TGTGCCAGCAGCTCAAGAGACGTTTATAATTCACCCCTCCACTTT. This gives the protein CASSSRDVYNSPLHF.

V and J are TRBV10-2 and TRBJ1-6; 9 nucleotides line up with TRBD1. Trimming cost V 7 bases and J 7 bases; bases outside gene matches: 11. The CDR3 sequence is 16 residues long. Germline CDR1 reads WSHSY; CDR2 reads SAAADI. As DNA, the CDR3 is TGCGCCAGCACCAAGGGACAGGGCTGGGAAAATTCACCCCTCCACTTT. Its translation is CASTKGQGWENSPLHF.

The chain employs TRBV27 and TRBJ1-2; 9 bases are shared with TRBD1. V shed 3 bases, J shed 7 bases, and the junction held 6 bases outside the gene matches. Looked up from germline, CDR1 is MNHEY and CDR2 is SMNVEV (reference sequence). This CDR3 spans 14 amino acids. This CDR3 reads CASSFGDRVSGYTF. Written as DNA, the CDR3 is TGTGCCAGCAGTTTTGGGGACAGGGTCAGTGGCTACACCTTC.

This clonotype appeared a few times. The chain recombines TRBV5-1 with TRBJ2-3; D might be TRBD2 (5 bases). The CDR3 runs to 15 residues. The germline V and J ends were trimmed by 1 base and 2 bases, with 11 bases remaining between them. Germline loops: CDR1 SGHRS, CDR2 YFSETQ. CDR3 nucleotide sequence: TGCGCCAGCAGCTTGAACGAGGGTTTCACAGATACGCAGTATTTT. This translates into CASSLNEGFTDTQYF.

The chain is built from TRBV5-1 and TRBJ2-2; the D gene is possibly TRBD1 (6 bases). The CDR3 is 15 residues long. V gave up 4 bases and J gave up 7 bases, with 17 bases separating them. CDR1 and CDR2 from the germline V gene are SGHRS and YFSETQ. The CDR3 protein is CASSLMPQGNGELFF. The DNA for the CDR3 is TGCGCCAGCAGCCTGATGCCACAGGGTAACGGGGAGCTGTTTTTT. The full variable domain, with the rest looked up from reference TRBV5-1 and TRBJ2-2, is KAGVTQTPRYLIKTRGQQVTLSCSPISGHRSVSWYQQTPGQGLQFLFEYFSETQRNKGNFPGRFSGRQFSNSRSEMNVSTLELGDSALYLCASSLMPQGNGELFFGEGSRLTVL.

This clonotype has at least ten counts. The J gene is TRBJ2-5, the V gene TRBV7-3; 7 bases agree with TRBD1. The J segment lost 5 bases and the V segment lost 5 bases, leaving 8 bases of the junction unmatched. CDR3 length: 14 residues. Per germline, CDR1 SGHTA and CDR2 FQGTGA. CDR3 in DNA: TGTGCCAGCAGCAAGACAGGGATGTATGAGACCCAGTACTTC. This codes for CASSKTGMYETQYF.

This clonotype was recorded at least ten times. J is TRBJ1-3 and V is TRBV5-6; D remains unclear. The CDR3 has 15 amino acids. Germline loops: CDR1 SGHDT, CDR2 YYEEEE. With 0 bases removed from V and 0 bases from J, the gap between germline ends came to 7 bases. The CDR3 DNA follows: TGTGCCAGCAGCTTGGCCTGGAACTCTGGAAACACCATATATTTT. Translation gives CASSLAWNSGNTIYF.

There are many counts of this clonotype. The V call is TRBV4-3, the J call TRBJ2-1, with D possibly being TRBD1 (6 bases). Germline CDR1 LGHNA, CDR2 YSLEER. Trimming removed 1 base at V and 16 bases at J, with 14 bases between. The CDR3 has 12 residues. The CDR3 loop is CASSQGDRTLFF. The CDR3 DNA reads TGCGCCAGCAGCCAAGGTGACAGGACTCTCTTCTTC.

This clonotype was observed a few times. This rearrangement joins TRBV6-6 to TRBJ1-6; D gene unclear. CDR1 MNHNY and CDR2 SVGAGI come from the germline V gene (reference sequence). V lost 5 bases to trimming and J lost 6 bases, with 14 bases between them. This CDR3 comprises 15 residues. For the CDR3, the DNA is TGTGCCAGCAGTGACCAGTGGCGGGGTAATTCACCCCTCCACTTT. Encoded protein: CASSDQWRGNSPLHF.